What follows are 17 T cell receptor beta chains derived from one specimen sequenced in a study of T cell responses to AZD1222 COVID-19 vaccine. Repertoires were generated with immunoSEQ multiplex PCR, while TCRdb's copy carries only in-frame clones and drops some. The table lists about 210,000 clones, about 94% of them singletons, with 1.7% in the top ten. The sample consisted of peripheral blood, taken 28 days after the second dose of the MenACWY control vaccine. The receptors were gathered from an adult who received the MenACWY meningococcal vaccine as a control.

The chain combines TRBV6-5 with TRBJ1-3; D gene ambiguous. The CDR3 has 11 residues. The V gene's germline CDR1 is MNHEY and CDR2 SVGAGI. V lost 3 bases and J lost 6, with 3 bases in between. The CDR3 bases are TGTGCCAGCAGTTATAAAAACACCATATATTTT. As protein: CASSYKNTIYF.

The chain uses TRBV6-5 and TRBJ1-2; perhaps TRBD1 as D (5 bases). The V end was cut by 5 bases, the J end by 3 bases, with 13 bases between. This CDR3 has 14 residues. Germline CDR1 reads MNHEY; CDR2 reads SVGAGI. The CDR3 DNA follows: TGTGCCAGCAGTCCAACCAGGGTGGACTATGGCTACACCTTC. Residues: CASSPTRVDYGYTF.

This sequence joins TRBV24-1 and TRBJ2-5; D gene ambiguous. Trimming removed 7 bases at V and 0 bases at J, with 2 bases between. Germline V gene data show CDR1 as KGHDR and CDR2 as SFDVKD. This CDR3 spans 11 amino acids. DNA of the CDR3: TGTGCCACCAGACACCAAGAGACCCAGTACTTC. It codes for CATRHQETQYF.

The chain recombines TRBV6-4 with TRBJ2-1; 8 nucleotides line up with TRBD2. CDR3 length: 16 amino acids. Trimming took 3 bases from V and 6 from J; bases not matched to a gene: 10. Per the germline V gene, CDR1 is MRHNA and CDR2 is SNTAGT. The CDR3 here is CASSEDTSGSFNEQFF. CDR3 nucleotide sequence: TGTGCCAGCAGTGAGGACACTAGCGGAAGCTTCAATGAGCAGTTCTTC.

V and J are TRBV7-2 and TRBJ2-7, with D uncertain. With 5 bases removed from V and 3 bases from J, the gap between germline ends came to 14 bases. CDR3 size: 14 residues. Germline CDR1 reads SGHTA; CDR2 reads FQGNSA. The CDR3 here is CASSPWAGGYEQYF. The CDR3 DNA reads as TGTGCCAGCAGCCCGTGGGCCGGCGGCTACGAGCAGTACTTC.

This clone was picked up one time. The chain employs TRBV13 and TRBJ2-7; the D call may be TRBD1 or TRBD2 (5 bases each). The germline gives CDR1 PRHDT, CDR2 FYEKMQ (reference sequence). The V end lost 5 bases, the J end lost 2 bases, and 10 bases lay between the germline ends. This CDR3 contains 13 residues. The CDR3 sequence is CASSNGTTYEQYF. The CDR3 region has the DNA TGTGCCAGCAGCAACGGGACGACCTACGAGCAGTACTTC.

The chain carries TRBV18 and TRBJ1-1, with D possibly matching TRBD1 (5 bases). Germline values: CDR1 KGHSH, CDR2 LQKENI. Trimming left V 1 base short and J 6 bases short, with 9 bases between. This CDR3 region has 13 residues. The CDR3 region has the DNA TGTGCCAGCTCACCACAGGGGAGGGCTGAAGCTTTCTTT. As protein: CASSPQGRAEAFF. Full variable domain (rest looked up from reference TRBV18 and TRBJ1-1): NAGVMQNPRHLVRRRGQEARLRCSPMKGHSHVYWYRQLPEEGLKFMVYLQKENIIDESGMPKERFSAEFPKEGPSILRIQQVVRGDSAAYFCASSPQGRAEAFFGQGTRLTVV.

The DNA of the CDR3 is TGTGCCAGCAGCTTCGGGGGCAACAATGAGCAGTTCTTC. Its translation: CASSFGGNNEQFF. The V and J genes are TRBV5-6 and TRBJ2-1; D tentatively reads TRBD1 or TRBD2 (6 bases each). Germline loops: CDR1 SGHDT, CDR2 YYEEEE. Trimming took off 2 bases at V and 5 bases at J, with 8 bases between the two ends. CDR3 length equals 13 residues.

This clone was observed a handful of times. The chain combines TRBV2 with TRBJ1-2; D perhaps matches TRBD1 (6 bases). The V end was cut by 6 bases, the J end by 2 bases, with 10 bases between. This CDR3 spans 13 amino acids. Germline V CDR1 and CDR2: SNHLY, FYNNEI. DNA of the CDR3: TGTGCCAGCAGGGCCACAGGGAACTATGGCTACACCTTC. This sequence encodes CASRATGNYGYTF. Together with reference TRBV2 and TRBJ1-2, the CDR3 gives the full variable domain: EPEVTQTPSHQVTQMGQEVILRCVPISNHLYFYWYRQILGQKVEFLVSFYNNEISEKSEIFDDQFSVERPDGSNFTLKIRSTKLEDSAMYFCASRATGNYGYTFGSGTRLTVV.

This rearrangement joins TRBV11-2 to TRBJ2-7; 8 bases align to TRBD2. The length of the CDR3 is 15 residues. Germline values: CDR1 SGHAT, CDR2 FQNNGV. V was pared by 4 bases and J by 3 bases, with 8 bases of the junction left unmatched. This chain's CDR3 is CASSSGLGLDYEQYF. The CDR3 coding sequence is TGTGCCAGCAGCTCCGGCCTGGGACTAGACTACGAGCAGTACTTC.

The rearrangement joins TRBV9 to TRBJ2-4; tentatively, D is TRBD1 or TRBD2 (5 bases each). CDR3 length: 13 residues. Trimming shortened V by 0 bases and J by 14 bases, and 15 bases separated the two germline ends. Germline CDR1 is SGDLS and CDR2 is YYNGEE. CDR3 region: CASSVGQGDRKYF. In DNA, the CDR3 is TGTGCCAGCAGCGTAGGGCAGGGAGATCGCAAGTACTTC.

This clone appeared once. The chain carries TRBV7-9 and TRBJ2-7; 9 positions agree with TRBD1. Looked up from germline, CDR1 is SEHNR and CDR2 is FQNEAQ (reference sequence). This CDR3 has 16 residues. The V gene end was trimmed by 3 bases and the J gene end by 1 base; junction bases not matched to a gene: 7. This CDR3 is CASSLLQGALSYEQYF. CDR3 DNA: TGTGCCAGCAGCTTGCTACAGGGGGCTTTGTCCTACGAGCAGTACTTC. Full variable domain (outside the CDR3, taken from reference TRBV7-9 and TRBJ2-7): DTGVSQNPRHKITKRGQNVTFRCDPISEHNRLYWYRQTLGQGPEFLTYFQNEAQLEKSRLLSDRFSAERPKGSFSTLEIQRTEQGDSAMYLCASSLLQGALSYEQYFGPGTRLTVT.

The rearrangement joins TRBV6-9 to TRBJ1-6, with D possibly matching TRBD1 (5 bases). V was shortened by 2 bases and J by 9 bases, with 20 bases between the two germline ends. The CDR3 spans 17 residues. Germline V gene sequence: CDR1 MNHGY, CDR2 SVAAGI. CDR3 residues: CASSYPHLRGQGSPLHF. CDR3 DNA: TGTGCCAGCAGTTATCCTCACCTACGAGGCCAGGGTTCACCCCTCCACTTT.

This chain uses TRBV29-1 with TRBJ2-5; TRBD1 matches at 8 bases. The V and J ends lost 7 bases and 5 bases, in that order; junction bases with no gene match: 6. CDR1 is SQVTM and CDR2 is ANQGSEA in the germline V gene. The CDR3 extends over 12 amino acids. The CDR3 nucleotides read TGCAGCGCCAGAGGACAGGGCGAGACCCAGTACTTC. It yields the protein CSARGQGETQYF.

J is TRBJ2-7 and V is TRBV30; TRBD1 aligns across 7 bases. The junction had 6 bases not matched to a gene; V was cut back by 8 bases and J by 2 bases. The germline V gene encodes CDR1 GTSNPN and CDR2 SVGIG (reference sequence). CDR3 size: 12 residues. CDR3 DNA: TGTGCCGGAGACAGGGACCCCTACGAGCAGTACTTC. Its protein is CAGDRDPYEQYF.

This chain uses TRBV18 with TRBJ1-4; 7 nucleotides match TRBD1. Germline trimming cut 5 bases from V and 8 bases from J; bases unmatched to any gene: 8. Germline V gene sequence: CDR1 KGHSH, CDR2 LQKENI. CDR3 length equals 14 residues. CDR3: CASSLTGLGEKLFF. Here the CDR3 DNA reads TGTGCCAGCTCATTGACAGGGCTGGGGGAAAAACTGTTTTTT.

The CDR3 protein is CASSFWDRGETQYF. CDR3 nucleotides: TGTGCCAGCAGCTTCTGGGACAGGGGAGAGACCCAGTACTTC. The V call is TRBV7-6, the J call TRBJ2-5; 10 bases agree with TRBD1. The CDR3 loop spans 14 amino acids. The V and J ends lost 3 bases and 4 bases, in that order; junction bases with no gene match: 2. The germline CDR1 and CDR2 sequences are SGHVS and FNYEAQ.